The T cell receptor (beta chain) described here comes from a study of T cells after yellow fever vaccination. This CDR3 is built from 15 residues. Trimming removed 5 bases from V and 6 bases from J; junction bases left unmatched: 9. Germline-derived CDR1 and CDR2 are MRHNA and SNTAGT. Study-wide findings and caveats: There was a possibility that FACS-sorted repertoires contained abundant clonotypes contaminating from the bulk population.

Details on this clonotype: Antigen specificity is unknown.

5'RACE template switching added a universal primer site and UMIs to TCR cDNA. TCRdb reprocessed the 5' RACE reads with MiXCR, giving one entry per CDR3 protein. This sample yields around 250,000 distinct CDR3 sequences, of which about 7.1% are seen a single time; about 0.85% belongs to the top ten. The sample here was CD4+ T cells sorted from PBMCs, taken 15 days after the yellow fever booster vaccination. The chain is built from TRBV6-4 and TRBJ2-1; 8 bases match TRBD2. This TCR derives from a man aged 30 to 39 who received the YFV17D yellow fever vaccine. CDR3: CASSNEIGTSNEQFF. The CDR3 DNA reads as TGTGCCAGCAGTAACGAAATTGGGACTAGCAATGAGCAGTTCTTC.